This T cell receptor beta chain was recovered during a study of T cells in Graves' hyperthyroidism and ophthalmopathy. TCR beta CDR3 sequences were amplified from RNA transcripts. The HTBI primer set drove a first-round RT-PCR of the TCR CDR3. TCRdb analysed the multiplex PCR reads with MiXCR anew, one entry per CDR3 protein. In the table there are hundreds of thousands of distinct CDR3 sequences, about 15% of which are singletons. Trimming stripped 5 bases from V and 11 bases from J, with 13 bases between. CDR3 size: 12 residues. Sequencing was performed on blood. The clonotype originates from a woman aged 18-35 years with Graves' hyperthyroidism. This chain uses TRBV12-3 or TRBV12-4 with TRBJ2-1, with D maybe TRBD2 (5 bases). CDR3 sequence (DNA): TGTGCCAGCAGTCTCCTAGTCGGGAAGCAGTTCTTC. Protein product: CASSLLVGKQFF.